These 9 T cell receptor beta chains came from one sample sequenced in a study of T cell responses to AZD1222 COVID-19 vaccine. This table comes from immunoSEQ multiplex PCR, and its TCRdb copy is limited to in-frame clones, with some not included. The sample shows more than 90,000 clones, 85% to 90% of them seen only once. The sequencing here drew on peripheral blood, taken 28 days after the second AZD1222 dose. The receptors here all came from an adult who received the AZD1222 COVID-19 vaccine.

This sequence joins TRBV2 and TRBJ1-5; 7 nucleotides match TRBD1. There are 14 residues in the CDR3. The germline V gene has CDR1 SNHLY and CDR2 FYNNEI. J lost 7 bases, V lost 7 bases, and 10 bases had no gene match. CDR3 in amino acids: CASTGEGARQPQHF. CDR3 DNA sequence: TGTGCCAGCACCGGGGAGGGGGCCAGGCAGCCCCAGCATTTT.

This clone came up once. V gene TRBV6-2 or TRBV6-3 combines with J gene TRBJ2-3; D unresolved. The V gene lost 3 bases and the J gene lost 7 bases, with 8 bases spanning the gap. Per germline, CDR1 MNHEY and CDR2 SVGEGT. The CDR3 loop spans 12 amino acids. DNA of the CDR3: TGTGCCAGCAGTTATCAGACGAATACGCAGTATTTT. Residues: CASSYQTNTQYF.

The CDR3 nucleotides are TGCGCCAGCAGCTTGGCTGGGTTTCCCAACGAGCAGTACTTC. It encodes CASSLAGFPNEQYF. The V call is TRBV5-1, the J call TRBJ2-7; D call uncertain. Germline CDR1 and CDR2: SGHRS and YFSETQ. The V and J ends lost 0 bases and 5 bases respectively, with 12 bases between them. This CDR3 region has 14 residues.

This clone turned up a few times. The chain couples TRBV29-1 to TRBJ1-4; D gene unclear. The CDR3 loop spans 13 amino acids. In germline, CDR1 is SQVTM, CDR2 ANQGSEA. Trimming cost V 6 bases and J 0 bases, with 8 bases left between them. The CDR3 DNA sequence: TGCAGCGTCTCAATGACAACTAATGAAAAACTGTTTTTT. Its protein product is CSVSMTTNEKLFF.

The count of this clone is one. CDR3 nucleotides: TGCGCCAGCAGCTTGGAAGCTTTCGGGACAGATACGCAGTATTTT. This gives the protein CASSLEAFGTDTQYF. The chain combines TRBV5-1 with TRBJ2-3; no firm D call. Per the germline V gene, CDR1 is SGHRS and CDR2 is YFSETQ. The CDR3 spans 15 residues. Trimming shortened V by 0 bases and J by 3 bases, and 11 bases separated the two germline ends.

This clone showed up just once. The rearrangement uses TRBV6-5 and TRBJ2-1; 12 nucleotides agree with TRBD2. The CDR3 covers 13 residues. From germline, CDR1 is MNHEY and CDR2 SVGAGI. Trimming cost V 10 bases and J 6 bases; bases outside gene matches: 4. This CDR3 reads CAIEGLAGNEQFF. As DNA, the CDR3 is TGTGCCATAGAGGGACTAGCGGGCAATGAGCAGTTCTTC.

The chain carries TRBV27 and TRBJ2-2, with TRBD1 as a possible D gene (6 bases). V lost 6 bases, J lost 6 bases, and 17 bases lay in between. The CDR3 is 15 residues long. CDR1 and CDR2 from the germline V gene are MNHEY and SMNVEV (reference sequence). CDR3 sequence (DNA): TGTGCCAGCAGACCCTTGGCAGGGGCTCCCGGGGAGCTGTTTTTT. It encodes CASRPLAGAPGELFF.

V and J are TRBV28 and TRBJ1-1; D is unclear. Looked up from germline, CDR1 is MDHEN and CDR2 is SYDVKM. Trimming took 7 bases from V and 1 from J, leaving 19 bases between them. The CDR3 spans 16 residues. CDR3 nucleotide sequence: TGTGCCAGCAATTCCGTCCCCGGACGGACGAACACTGAAGCTTTCTTT. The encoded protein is CASNSVPGRTNTEAFF.

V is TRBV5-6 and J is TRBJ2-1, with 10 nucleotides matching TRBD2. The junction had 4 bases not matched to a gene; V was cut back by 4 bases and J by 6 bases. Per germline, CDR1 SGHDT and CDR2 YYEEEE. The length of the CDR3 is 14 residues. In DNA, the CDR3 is TGTGCCAGCAGCCCAGGGACTAGCGTCAATGAGCAGTTCTTC. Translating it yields CASSPGTSVNEQFF.